Listed below are T cell receptor beta chains from one sample, sequenced in a study of monozygotic twins with inflammatory bowel disease. Reanalyzing the 5' RACE reads, TCRdb keeps one entry per CDR3 protein, without DNA. The clone table shows approximately 160,000 distinct CDR3 sequences, with the ten largest holding about 7.4%. The specimen sequenced was blood. The receptors were gathered from a human donor with ulcerative colitis or Crohn's disease, or a healthy co-twin of an affected twin (not recorded which). CDR3s include the opening cysteine and the closing phenylalanine or tryptophan. Fields, in order: J gene, V gene, CDR3 protein.

j_gene: TRBJ2-1
v_gene: TRBV11-2
CDR3aa: CASSLVGPTSGRGSYNEQFF

j_gene: TRBJ1-1
v_gene: TRBV21-1
CDR3aa: CASSKYSAATEAFF

j_gene: TRBJ2-3
v_gene: TRBV5-1
CDR3aa: CASSLRDGGTDTQYF

j_gene: TRBJ2-3
v_gene: TRBV20-1
CDR3aa: CSARSPTADTQYF

j_gene: TRBJ2-7
v_gene: TRBV29-1
CDR3aa: CSVRGTGQYEQYF

j_gene: TRBJ1-5
v_gene: TRBV30
CDR3aa: CAWSVSRNQPQHF

j_gene: TRBJ1-1
v_gene: TRBV29-1
CDR3aa: CSVKTGLNTEAFF

j_gene: TRBJ2-1
v_gene: TRBV5-1
CDR3aa: CASSGTARGNEQFF

j_gene: TRBJ1-2
v_gene: TRBV20-1
CDR3aa: CSASHLSYGYTF

j_gene: TRBJ1-2
v_gene: TRBV20-1
CDR3aa: CSASSQTNGYTF

j_gene: TRBJ2-5
v_gene: TRBV12-3/TRBV12-4
CDR3aa: CASTMGDDFQETQYF

j_gene: TRBJ2-6
v_gene: TRBV3-1
CDR3aa: CASSSSGTGANVLTF

j_gene: TRBJ2-1
v_gene: TRBV10-3
CDR3aa: CASCREAGGQNEQFF